These 14 T cell receptor beta chains were sequenced from one sample in a study of T and B cells in COVID-19 patients. BIOMED2 TRB-A/B primer pools were used in multiplex TRB PCR. TCRdb analysed the multiplex PCR reads with MiXCR anew, one entry per CDR3 protein. The sample has 7,000 or so distinct CDR3 sequences; approximately 33% are singletons. Each TRB amplification used about 250-550 ng of genomic DNA from blood. Material for sequencing was blood. The source is a human donor who had recovered from COVID-19.

This clonotype was seen a few times. An end of the junction does not agree with germline; a read error may underlie this. The V and J genes are TRBV5-1 and TRBJ2-1; 9 bases line up with TRBD2. In germline, CDR1 is SGHRS, CDR2 YFSETQ. The CDR3 spans 16 residues. The CDR3 DNA reads as TGCGCCAGCAGCTTGGCTAGCGGGGTCTCCCACAATGAGCAGTTCTTC. This translates into CASSLASGVSHNEQFF. The full variable domain, its missing parts supplied by reference TRBV5-1 and TRBJ2-1, is KAGVTQTPRYLIKTRGQQVTLSCSPISGHRSVSWYQQTPGQGLQFLFEYFSETQRNKGNFPGRFSGRQFSNSRSEMNVSTLELGDSALYLCASSLASGVSHNEQFFGPGTRLTVL.

A few counts support this clonotype. The chain joins TRBV6-6 to TRBJ1-2, with a weak D call TRBD1 (6 bases). CDR3 length: 15 amino acids. V dropped 6 bases and J dropped 4 bases, with 18 bases sitting between them. Germline V gene data show CDR1 as MNHNY and CDR2 as SVGAGI (reference sequence). In nucleotides, the CDR3 is TGTGCCAGCAGCCCCGCCGGGGGGGGGGCCTATGGCTACACCTTC. Protein: CASSPAGGGAYGYTF.

The chain combines TRBV4-3 with TRBJ1-2; TRBD1 matches at 7 bases. This CDR3 has 14 amino acids. V gave up 4 bases and J gave up 2 bases; unmatched junction bases: 4. CDR1 and CDR2 from the germline V gene are LGHNA and YSLEER. The CDR3 bases are TGCGCCAGCAGCCCCGGGACAGCGAACTATGGCTACACCTTC. It encodes CASSPGTANYGYTF.

V is TRBV15 and J is TRBJ1-1; maybe TRBD1 (5 bases). The V end lost 1 base, the J end lost 6 bases, and 9 bases lay between the germline ends. Germline V gene lookup returns CDR1 LNHNV and CDR2 YYDKDF (reference sequence). The length of the CDR3 is 13 residues. For the CDR3, the DNA is TGTGCCACCAGCAGAGTAATGACAGCTGAAGCTTTCTTT. It specifies CATSRVMTAEAFF.

The table lists this clonotype with a few counts. The rearrangement uses TRBV27 and TRBJ2-1; 10 nucleotides line up with TRBD2. The CDR3 runs 17 residues. Germline CDR1 and CDR2: MNHEY and SMNVEV (reference sequence). The J segment lost 8 bases and the V segment lost 7 bases, leaving 17 bases of the junction unmatched. CDR3 in DNA: TGTGCCAGCACCCCGGGACTAGCGTGGGGAAATTGGGATGAGCAGTTCTTC. Its protein is CASTPGLAWGNWDEQFF.

V usage is TRBV18 and J usage is TRBJ1-5; D is uncertain. V was pared by 5 bases and J by 7 bases, with 12 bases between. The CDR3 runs 13 residues. Germline V gene data show CDR1 as KGHSH and CDR2 as LQKENI. CDR3 amino acids: CASSFKEGQPQHF. DNA for the CDR3: TGTGCCAGCTCATTTAAAGAGGGCCAGCCCCAGCATTTT.

This clonotype was observed a handful of times. V and J are TRBV19 and TRBJ1-5; D remains ambiguous. The CDR3 covers 13 residues. Trimming cost V 2 bases and J 9 bases, with 11 bases left between them. In germline, CDR1 is LNHDA, CDR2 SQIVND (reference sequence). For the CDR3, the DNA is TGTGCCAGTAGTATAATTGAGGATCGGCCCCAGCATTTT. Translating it yields CASSIIEDRPQHF.

The chain uses TRBV19 and TRBJ2-1; 11 bases align to TRBD2. The CDR3 loop spans 15 amino acids. The V and J ends lost 5 bases and 9 bases, in that order; junction bases with no gene match: 9. Germline CDR1 reads LNHDA; CDR2 reads SQIVND (reference sequence). This CDR3 reads CASSEVAGGPGEQFF. The CDR3 region has the DNA TGTGCCAGTAGTGAAGTAGCGGGGGGGCCTGGTGAGCAGTTCTTC.

CDR3 DNA: TGTGCCGTTAAGGACGGCGGGAATAGCAATCAGCCCCAGCATTTT. This codes for CAVKDGGNSNQPQHF. The chain is built from TRBV19 and TRBJ1-5; D is unclear. CDR1 is LNHDA, CDR2 SQIVND, per germline (reference sequence). With 11 bases removed from V and 0 bases from J, the gap between germline ends came to 17 bases. CDR3 length: 15 residues.

This clonotype is medium-sized (0.01 to 0.1%). The chain employs TRBV12-3 or TRBV12-4 and TRBJ2-6, with 7 bases identical to TRBD1. With V trimmed by 6 bases and J by 0 bases, 14 bases remained unmatched. The CDR3 contains 19 residues. The CDR3 DNA follows: TGTGCCAGCAGCAGGGGGTGGGGACAGAGAAGCTCTGGGGCCAACGTCCTGACTTTC. Encoded protein: CASSRGWGQRSSGANVLTF.

The V call is TRBV6-6, the J call TRBJ2-3; the D gene is possibly TRBD1 (6 bases). This CDR3 comprises 15 residues. Germline values: CDR1 MNHNY, CDR2 SVGAGI (reference sequence). Trimming shortened V by 2 bases and J by 5 bases, and 14 bases separated the two germline ends. CDR3 sequence (DNA): TGTGCCAGCAGTTACGGGGGCACCAAAGAAGATACGCAGTATTTT. Translated, it gives CASSYGGTKEDTQYF.

About this clonotype itself: This sequence may be a read error, since a much larger clone differs from it by one base. The chain has TRBV29-1 and TRBJ1-1, with D uncertain. Trimming stripped 0 bases from V and 4 bases from J, with 12 bases between. The CDR3 runs to 14 residues. CDR1 is SQVTM and CDR2 is ANQGSEA in the germline V gene. The CDR3 reads CSVEDGVLCTEAFF. CDR3 in DNA: TGCAGCGTTGAAGATGGGGTACTTTGCACTGAAGCTTTCTTT.

DNA of the CDR3: TGCGCCAGCAGTCGGGGTAGTGGCACAGATACGCAGTATTTT. This gives the protein CASSRGSGTDTQYF. V is TRBV5-1 and J is TRBJ2-3; D may be TRBD2 (5 bases). The CDR3 is 14 amino acids. Germline-derived CDR1 and CDR2 are SGHRS and YFSETQ. Trimming left V 5 bases short and J 1 base short, with 11 bases between.

This clonotype occurred a few times. CDR3 sequence: CATSRDRIFYNEQFF. The CDR3 coding sequence is TGTGCCACCAGCAGAGATAGGATCTTTTACAATGAGCAGTTCTTC. The chain links TRBV15 to TRBJ2-1; no definite D call. The CDR3 consists of 15 residues. In germline, CDR1 is LNHNV, CDR2 YYDKDF (reference sequence). V was cut by 0 bases and J by 4 bases, with 10 bases left in between.